A selection of T cell receptor beta chains follows, all from one sample in a study of T cell repertoires in aging, cancer and after chemotherapy. MiXCR, applied by TCRdb to the multiplex PCR reads, yields one record per CDR3 protein. The profile shows around 7,800 distinct CDR3 sequences, 20% to 25% of them singletons. The sequenced sample was blood. The origin of the receptors is a human donor with a blood cancer. The CDR3 runs from the conserved cysteine through the conserved F or W. A D gene is named only where the DNA matches it firmly. Some rows have no size entry. The others give once, few or many, or a class for an expanded clone.

J: TRBJ2-1
D: -
V: TRBV15
size: medium-sized
DNA: TGTGCCACCAGCAGAGTACGGTGGGACAAAACCTACAATGAGCAGTTCTTC
CDR3: CATSRVRWDKTYNEQFF

J: TRBJ1-1
D: -
V: TRBV27
size: medium-sized
DNA: TGTGCCAGCAGTTTTTCAGGGGACACTGAAGCTTTCTTT
CDR3: CASSFSGDTEAFF

J: TRBJ1-3
D: -
V: TRBV19
size: medium-sized
DNA: TGTGCCACCAGTGGGTCGGTCTTCTCTGGAAACACCATATATTTT
CDR3: CATSGSVFSGNTIYF

J: TRBJ1-1
D: TRBD1
V: TRBV6-2/TRBV6-3
size: -
DNA: TGTGCCAGCAGTTATGGACAGGGGAAGCTGAACACTGAAGCTTTCTTT
CDR3: CASSYGQGKLNTEAFF

J: TRBJ1-5
D: -
V: TRBV18
size: -
DNA: TGTGCCAGCTCACCACTAGCAGGGGTTCGAAATCAGCCCCAGCATTTT
CDR3: CASSPLAGVRNQPQHF

J: TRBJ2-3
D: TRBD2
V: TRBV5-6
size: medium-sized
DNA: TGTGCCAGCAGCTTACGACTAGCGGGCGCAGATACGCAGTATTTT
CDR3: CASSLRLAGADTQYF

J: TRBJ1-5
D: -
V: TRBV27
size: -
DNA: TGTGCCAGCAGTTTATACGGGGGTAGCAATCAGCCCCAGCATTTT
CDR3: CASSLYGGSNQPQHF

J: TRBJ2-2
D: TRBD2
V: TRBV7-6
size: -
DNA: TGTGCCAGCAGCGTAGCACCTAGCGGGAAGGCCGGGGAGCTGTTTTTT
CDR3: CASSVAPSGKAGELFF

J: TRBJ2-2
D: -
V: TRBV2
size: -
DNA: TGTGCCAGCAGTGAACGTGAAGACACCGGGGAGCTGTTTTTT
CDR3: CASSEREDTGELFF

J: TRBJ1-4
D: TRBD1
V: TRBV6-2/TRBV6-3
size: -
DNA: TGTGCTTCCAGGGGGACCGCCGATGAAAAACTGTTTTTT
CDR3: CASRGTADEKLFF

J: TRBJ2-5
D: -
V: TRBV5-1
size: -
DNA: TGCGCCAGCAGCTTGGTCCGGGAAGGGGGGACCCAGTACTTC
CDR3: CASSLVREGGTQYF

J: TRBJ1-1
D: -
V: TRBV6-2/TRBV6-3
size: -
DNA: TGTGCCAGCAGATATTTAAGTGGAACTGAAGCTTTCTTT
CDR3: CASRYLSGTEAFF

J: TRBJ2-1
D: TRBD1
V: TRBV28
size: -
DNA: TGTGCCAGCAGTCGACAGGGGACGCTTCTAGGCAATGAGCAGTTCTTC
CDR3: CASSRQGTLLGNEQFF

J: TRBJ2-3
D: TRBD2
V: TRBV6-2/TRBV6-3
size: medium-sized
DNA: TGTGCCAGCAGTCCCGGGGTAGCGGGAGTCGGTACGCAGTATTTT
CDR3: CASSPGVAGVGTQYF

J: TRBJ2-4
D: -
V: TRBV2
size: -
DNA: TGTGCCAGCAGAGACGATCCCCATCTCGGAGCTGCTCACATTCAGTACTTC
CDR3: CASRDDPHLGAAHIQYF

J: TRBJ2-2
D: -
V: TRBV27
size: medium-sized
DNA: TGTGCCAGCAGTTCTTTTGGGGCCGGGGAGCTGTTTTTT
CDR3: CASSSFGAGELFF

J: TRBJ2-7
D: -
V: TRBV12-3/TRBV12-4
size: medium-sized
DNA: TGTGCCAGCAGGGCCTCCTACGAGCAGTACTTC
CDR3: CASRASYEQYF

J: TRBJ2-1
D: TRBD2
V: TRBV6-5
size: -
DNA: TGTGCCATCAGACTAGCGGGGGGGCGCAATGAGCAGTTCTTC
CDR3: CAIRLAGGRNEQFF

J: TRBJ2-1
D: TRBD1
V: TRBV19
size: -
DNA: TGTGCCAGTAGTGAATATCCGGGACAGGGGGTCCGCTCCTACAATGAGCAGTTCTTC
CDR3: CASSEYPGQGVRSYNEQFF

J: TRBJ2-7
D: TRBD1
V: TRBV5-6
size: -
DNA: TGTGCCAGCAGCTGGACAGGGGTCTCCTACGAGCAGTACTTC
CDR3: CASSWTGVSYEQYF

J: TRBJ2-7
D: -
V: TRBV6-4
size: few
DNA: TGTGCCAGCAGTGAGTCGGGGGACCCCTCCTACGAGCAGTACTTC
CDR3: CASSESGDPSYEQYF

J: TRBJ2-7
D: -
V: TRBV10-3
size: medium-sized
DNA: TGTGCCATCAGTGAGTCCGATAGGTCCTACGAGCAGTACTTC
CDR3: CAISESDRSYEQYF

J: TRBJ2-7
D: TRBD2
V: TRBV6-2/TRBV6-3
size: medium-sized
DNA: TGTGCCAGCAGTTCCGGACTAGCGGAATACGAGCAGTACTTC
CDR3: CASSSGLAEYEQYF

J: TRBJ2-3
D: TRBD2
V: TRBV20-1
size: -
DNA: TGCAGTGCAACCGGGACTAGCGGGGGGGGCACAGATACGCAGTATTTT
CDR3: CSATGTSGGGTDTQYF

J: TRBJ1-2
D: -
V: TRBV28
size: -
DNA: TGTGCCAGCAGTTTTTACAGCTCCTATGGCTACACCTTC
CDR3: CASSFYSSYGYTF

J: TRBJ2-5
D: TRBD2
V: TRBV6-2/TRBV6-3
size: medium-sized
DNA: TGTGCCAGCAGCACAAGAGCGGGGGGGGAGACCCAGTACTTC
CDR3: CASSTRAGGETQYF

J: TRBJ2-6
D: -
V: TRBV7-6
size: medium-sized
DNA: TGTGCCAGCAGCTTAGTGGCAGCTAGCTCTGGGGCCAACGTCCTGACTTTC
CDR3: CASSLVAASSGANVLTF

J: TRBJ2-3
D: -
V: TRBV5-4
size: many
DNA: TGTGCCAGCTTCCCGGCCACAACCACAGATACGCAGTATTTT
CDR3: CASFPATTTDTQYF

J: TRBJ1-5
D: -
V: TRBV6-1
size: many
DNA: TGTGCCAGTACCCTTGGTAGATTCAATCAGCCCCAGCATTTT
CDR3: CASTLGRFNQPQHF

J: TRBJ2-6
D: TRBD1
V: TRBV30
size: -
DNA: TGTGCCTGGGATTGGACAGGGAGCTCTGGGGCCAACGTCCTGACTTTC
CDR3: CAWDWTGSSGANVLTF

J: TRBJ2-1
D: -
V: TRBV20-1
size: -
DNA: TGCAGTGCTCTAGGGGCGGGGCTGTACAATGAGCAGTTCTTC
CDR3: CSALGAGLYNEQFF

J: TRBJ2-1
D: TRBD2
V: TRBV20-1
size: -
DNA: TGCAGTGCTACCGCAATAGCGGGGGTCCCGGGTGAGCAGTTCTTC
CDR3: CSATAIAGVPGEQFF

J: TRBJ2-2
D: TRBD2
V: TRBV24-1
size: -
DNA: TGTGCCACCAGTGATGGGGCTAGCGGGAGTATTGGCGGGGAGCTGTTTTTT
CDR3: CATSDGASGSIGGELFF

J: TRBJ1-2
D: -
V: TRBV20-1
size: -
DNA: TGCAGTCGGACCGATAACTATGGCTACACCTTC
CDR3: CSRTDNYGYTF

J: TRBJ2-1
D: -
V: TRBV6-5
size: medium-sized
DNA: TGTGCCAGCAGGGCCGGATCCTACAATGAGCAGTTCTTC
CDR3: CASRAGSYNEQFF

J: TRBJ2-7
D: TRBD1
V: TRBV18
size: medium-sized
DNA: TGTGCCAGCTCACCACCTTTTCGGGACAGGACCTACGAGCAGTACTTC
CDR3: CASSPPFRDRTYEQYF

J: TRBJ1-2
D: -
V: TRBV5-6
size: many
DNA: TGTGCCAGCAGCTTGGAGAGCAGGGTCGGCTATGGCTACACCTTC
CDR3: CASSLESRVGYGYTF

J: TRBJ2-7
D: TRBD2
V: TRBV6-1
size: few
DNA: TGTGCCAGCACCGGACTCCGGGGGGGCAATCCTTACGAGCAGTACTTC
CDR3: CASTGLRGGNPYEQYF

J: TRBJ2-2
D: -
V: TRBV4-1
size: few
DNA: TGCGCCAGCAGCCAAGATAGGTCAGTCGGGGAGCTGTTTTTT
CDR3: CASSQDRSVGELFF

J: TRBJ2-7
D: TRBD2
V: TRBV4-3
size: -
DNA: TGCGCCAGCAGCCAAGATGGGACTAGCTACGAGCAGTACTTC
CDR3: CASSQDGTSYEQYF

J: TRBJ2-3
D: -
V: TRBV30
size: medium-sized
DNA: TGTGCCTGGGGGGAAACAACCATGGCAGATACGCAGTATTTT
CDR3: CAWGETTMADTQYF

J: TRBJ2-6
D: TRBD1
V: TRBV5-6
size: -
DNA: TGTGCCAGCAGCTGGAAGGGGACAGTGGGGGCCAACGTCCTGACTTTC
CDR3: CASSWKGTVGANVLTF

J: TRBJ2-1
D: TRBD1
V: TRBV10-3
size: medium-sized
DNA: TGTGCCATCAGTGAGTCGACAGGGTCCTCCTACAATGAGCAGTTCTTC
CDR3: CAISESTGSSYNEQFF

J: TRBJ2-6
D: -
V: TRBV4-2
size: many
DNA: TGTGCCAGCAGCCAAGGACAGGCTGGCTCTGGGGCCAACGTCCTGACTTTC
CDR3: CASSQGQAGSGANVLTF

J: TRBJ1-5
D: TRBD1
V: TRBV11-2
size: -
DNA: TGTGCCAGCAGCCCCCGGGACAGCTATAGCAATCAGCCCCAGCATTTT
CDR3: CASSPRDSYSNQPQHF

J: TRBJ2-7
D: TRBD1
V: TRBV27
size: medium-sized
DNA: TGTGCCAGCAGTCAGGGGTCGACAGGGGGGGCCTACGAGCAGTACTTC
CDR3: CASSQGSTGGAYEQYF

J: TRBJ2-3
D: -
V: TRBV6-2/TRBV6-3
size: many
DNA: TGTGCCAGCAGACAAGTAGTGGGGGATACGCAGTATTTT
CDR3: CASRQVVGDTQYF

J: TRBJ2-5
D: -
V: TRBV19
size: medium-sized
DNA: TGTGCCAGTAGTATTTCGACAGGACAAGAGACCCAGTACTTC
CDR3: CASSISTGQETQYF

J: TRBJ2-2
D: TRBD1
V: TRBV6-4
size: medium-sized
DNA: TGTGCCAGCAGTGACTCGCAGGGGGCCGGGGAGCTGTTTTTT
CDR3: CASSDSQGAGELFF

J: TRBJ1-1
D: -
V: TRBV11-1
size: medium-sized
DNA: TGTGCCAGCAGCTTAGAGTCCGCCAGGAACACTGAAGCTTTCTTT
CDR3: CASSLESARNTEAFF

J: TRBJ2-2
D: -
V: TRBV4-2
size: -
DNA: TGCGCCAGCAGCCAAGTTCGGCCGGGGCCGAACACCGGGGAGCTGTTTTTT
CDR3: CASSQVRPGPNTGELFF